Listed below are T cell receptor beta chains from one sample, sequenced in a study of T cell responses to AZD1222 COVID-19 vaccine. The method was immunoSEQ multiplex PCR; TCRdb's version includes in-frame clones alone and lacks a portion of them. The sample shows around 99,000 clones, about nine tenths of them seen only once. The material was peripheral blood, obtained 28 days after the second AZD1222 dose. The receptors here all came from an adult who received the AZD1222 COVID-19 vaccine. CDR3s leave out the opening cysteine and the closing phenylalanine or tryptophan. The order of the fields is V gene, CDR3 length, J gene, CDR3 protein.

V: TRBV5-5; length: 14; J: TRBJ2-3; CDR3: ASSSGARLMTDTQY
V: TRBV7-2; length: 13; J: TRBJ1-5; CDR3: ASSLSSAGNQPQH
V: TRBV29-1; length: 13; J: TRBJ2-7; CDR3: SVEDGTTGPYEQY
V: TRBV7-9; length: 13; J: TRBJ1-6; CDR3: ASSPPGQHNSPLH
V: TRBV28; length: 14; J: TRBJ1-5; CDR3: ASSPGTPVSNQPQH
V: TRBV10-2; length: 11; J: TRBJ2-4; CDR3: ASTTGGGNIQY
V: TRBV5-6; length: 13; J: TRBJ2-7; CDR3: ASSLWAGSSYEQY
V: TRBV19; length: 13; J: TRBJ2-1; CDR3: ASSIGQGAYNEQF
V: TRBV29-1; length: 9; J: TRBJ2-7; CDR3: SVAKAHEQY
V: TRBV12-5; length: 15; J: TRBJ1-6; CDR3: ASGLAAASSYNSPLH
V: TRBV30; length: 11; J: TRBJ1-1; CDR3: AWSGQMNTEAF
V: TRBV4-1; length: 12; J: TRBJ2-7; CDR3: ASSPREGMDEQY
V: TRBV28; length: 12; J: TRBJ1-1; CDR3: ASSWTRGGTEAF
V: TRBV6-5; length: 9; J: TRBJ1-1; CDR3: ASSTESEAF
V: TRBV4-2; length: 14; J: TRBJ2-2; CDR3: ASSQETGELVRGAV
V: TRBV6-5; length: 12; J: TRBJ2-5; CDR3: ASSLTSGTKTQY
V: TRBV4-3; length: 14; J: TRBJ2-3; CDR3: ASSQVTADSTDTQY
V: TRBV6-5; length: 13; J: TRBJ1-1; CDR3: ASTYLGTANTEAF
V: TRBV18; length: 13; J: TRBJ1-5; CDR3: ASSPKGISNQPQH
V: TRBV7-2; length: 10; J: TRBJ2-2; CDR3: ASSQRAGELF
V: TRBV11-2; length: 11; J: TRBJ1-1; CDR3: ASSSGGNTEAF
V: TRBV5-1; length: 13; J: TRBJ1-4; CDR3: ASSSPSGGSEKLF
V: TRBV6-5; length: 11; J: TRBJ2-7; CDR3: ASPGLAGYEQY
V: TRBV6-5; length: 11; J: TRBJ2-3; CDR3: ASSDRVSDTQY
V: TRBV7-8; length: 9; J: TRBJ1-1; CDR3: ASSPGGLAF
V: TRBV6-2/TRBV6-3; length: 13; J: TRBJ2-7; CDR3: ASSSAGGGSYEQY
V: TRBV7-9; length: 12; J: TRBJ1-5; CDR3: ASSSGGGNQPQH
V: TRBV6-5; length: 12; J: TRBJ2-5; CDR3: ASSLTSSVKTQY
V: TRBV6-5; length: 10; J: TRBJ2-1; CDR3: ASRPIAGISF
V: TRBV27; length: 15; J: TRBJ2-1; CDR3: ASRPGTSGITYNEQF
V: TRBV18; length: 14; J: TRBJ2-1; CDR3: ASSPPGLAGVVEQF
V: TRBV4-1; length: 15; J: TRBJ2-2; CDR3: ASSRSRGSANTGELF
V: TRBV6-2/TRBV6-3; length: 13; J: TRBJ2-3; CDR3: ASSNRREGTDTQY
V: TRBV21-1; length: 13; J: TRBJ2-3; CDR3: ASSKLAGVGDTQY
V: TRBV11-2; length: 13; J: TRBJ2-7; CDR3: ASSLMGGSLSEQY
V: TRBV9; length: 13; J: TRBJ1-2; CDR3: ASSVGSGANYGYT
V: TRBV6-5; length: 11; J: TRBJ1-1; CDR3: ASSYNPTGTVF
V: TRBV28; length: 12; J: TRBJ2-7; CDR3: ASSSRGIFYEQY
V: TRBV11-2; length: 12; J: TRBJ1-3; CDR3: ASSYQTGQNTIY
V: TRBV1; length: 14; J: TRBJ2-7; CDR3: TSSPGNGEAFLEQY
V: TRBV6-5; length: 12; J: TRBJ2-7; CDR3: ASRPQTGPGEQY
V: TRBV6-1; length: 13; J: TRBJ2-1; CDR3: ASSETVSSYNEQF
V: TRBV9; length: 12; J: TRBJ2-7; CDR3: ASSTLAGTYEQY
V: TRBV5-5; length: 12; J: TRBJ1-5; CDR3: ASSPGSSNQPQH
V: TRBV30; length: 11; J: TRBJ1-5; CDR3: AWSGGSNQPQH
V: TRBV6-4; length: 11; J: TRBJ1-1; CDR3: ASSRDRATEAF
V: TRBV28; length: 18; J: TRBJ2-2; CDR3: ASSFPTGRGGAANTGELF
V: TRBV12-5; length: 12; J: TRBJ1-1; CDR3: ASGLRTVNTEAF
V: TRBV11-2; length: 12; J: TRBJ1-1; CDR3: ASSLETGSTEAF
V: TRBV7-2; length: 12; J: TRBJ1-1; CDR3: ASSPRESDTEAF
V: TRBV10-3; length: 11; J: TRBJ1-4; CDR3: ASRQATNEKLF
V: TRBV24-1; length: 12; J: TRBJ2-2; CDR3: ATSDFGGSGELF
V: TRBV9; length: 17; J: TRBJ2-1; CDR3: ASSPRDGLRGGSYNEQF
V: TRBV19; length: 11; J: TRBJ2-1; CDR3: ASSIRTDNEQF
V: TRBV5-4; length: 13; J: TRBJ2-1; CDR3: ASSLWTVGNDEQF
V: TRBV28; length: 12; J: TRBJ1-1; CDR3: ASELGQGGTEAF
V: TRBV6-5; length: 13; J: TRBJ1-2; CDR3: ASSSGQRINYGYT
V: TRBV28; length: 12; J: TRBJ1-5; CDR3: ASRLDRANQPQH
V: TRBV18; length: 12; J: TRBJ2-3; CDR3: ASSPSREVDTQY
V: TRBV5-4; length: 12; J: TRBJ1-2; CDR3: ASAKGGNGYGYT